The 8 T cell receptor beta chains below all came from one sample that was sequenced in a study of blood T cells in healthy people across ages. A J-beta primer mix and a sample-barcoded 5' primer were used in a second PCR of roughly 7 to 12 cycles. MiXCR, run by TCRdb on the 5' RACE reads, gives a single entry per CDR3 protein. This sample carries 1.5 million to 1.8 million distinct CDR3 sequences, roughly 43% of them seen once, and the ten largest clones take 4%. The sample comprised blood. These receptors originate from a woman aged 18-30 years in good health.

This clonotype was counted ten times or more. The junction departs from the called germline gene at one end, perhaps through a read error. The chain links TRBV5-1 to TRBJ2-7; 9 bases are shared with TRBD2. This CDR3 is 12 amino acids long. Germline CDR1 SGHRS, CDR2 YFSETQ. The CDR3: CASSLAGDEQYF. Here the CDR3 DNA reads TGTGCCAGCAGTTTAGCGGGGGACGAGCAGTACTTC. Combining the CDR3 with reference TRBV5-1 and TRBJ2-7 gives the whole variable domain KAGVTQTPRYLIKTRGQQVTLSCSPISGHRSVSWYQQTPGQGLQFLFEYFSETQRNKGNFPGRFSGRQFSNSRSEMNVSTLELGDSALYLCASSLAGDEQYFGPGTRLTVT.

This clonotype has just a few counts. The rearrangement links TRBV6-1 to TRBJ2-7; D unclear. The CDR3 totals 14 residues. The germline V gene has CDR1 MNHNS and CDR2 SASEGT. V lost 4 bases to trimming and J lost 2 bases, with 12 bases between them. The CDR3 DNA follows: TGTGCCAGCAGTGGGCCTCCTTCCCCCTACGAGCAGTACTTC. This translates into CASSGPPSPYEQYF.

The rearrangement joins TRBV12-3 or TRBV12-4 to TRBJ1-1, with a weak D call TRBD1 (6 bases). The CDR3 is 15 amino acids. Trimming took 5 bases from V and 1 from J, leaving 14 bases between them. The CDR3 region is CASSLIGQQNTEAFF. In nucleotides, the CDR3 is TGTGCCAGCAGTCTAATCGGACAGCAGAACACTGAAGCTTTCTTT.

This sequence joins TRBV12-3 or TRBV12-4 and TRBJ2-5; the match to TRBD2 covers 8 bases. With V trimmed by 6 bases and J by 11 bases, 17 bases remained unmatched. This CDR3 spans 15 amino acids. The CDR3 nucleotides read TGTGCCAGCAGGCCGGGACTAGGGGGTTACAATGAGCAGTACTTC. It specifies CASRPGLGGYNEQYF.

The chain recombines TRBV20-1 with TRBJ1-1, with 7 bases fitting TRBD1. Germline V gene sequence: CDR1 DFQATT, CDR2 SNEGSKA (reference sequence). This CDR3 has 12 residues. CDR3 loop: CNARGIDTEAFF. CDR3 nucleotide sequence: TGCAACGCCAGGGGGATAGACACTGAAGCTTTCTTT.

The CDR3 DNA follows: TGTGCCAGCAGCCAAGAATTGAGAGATCAGCCCCAGCATTTT. This gives the protein CASSQELRDQPQHF. The chain is built from TRBV3-1 and TRBJ1-5, with D unclear. The germline V gene has CDR1 LGHDT and CDR2 YNNKEL (reference sequence). The CDR3 spans 14 residues. V was pared by 0 bases and J by 5 bases, with 8 bases between.

This clonotype was seen only a few times. This sequence joins TRBV12-3 or TRBV12-4 and TRBJ1-5; 7 nucleotides align to TRBD1. CDR3 length equals 14 residues. With 9 bases clipped from V and 2 bases from J, the junction kept 7 bases outside the gene matches. In nucleotides, the CDR3 is TGTGCCAGTCGGGAAGACAGGGGCAATCAGCCCCAGCATTTT. It encodes CASREDRGNQPQHF.

The gene calls are TRBV20-1 and TRBJ1-2, with 7 bases matching TRBD1. The CDR3 extends over 13 amino acids. From germline, CDR1 is DFQATT and CDR2 SNEGSKA (reference sequence). The J segment lost 4 bases and the V segment lost 5 bases, leaving 7 bases of the junction unmatched. DNA for the CDR3: TGCAGTGCTCGGGACAGCTTACGCTATGGCTACACCTTC. Translating it yields CSARDSLRYGYTF.